The clone carrying this T cell receptor beta chain was seen a handful of times. No antigen is known for it. TCRdb re-called the 5' RACE reads through MiXCR, storing one row per CDR3 protein. The table has approximately 400,000 distinct CDR3 sequences, roughly 18% seen once. These data come from a study of T-cell memory formation after mild COVID-19. At the level of the study: TCR clusters showed largely donor specificity. Study-wide results and caveats: Nothing confirmed that second-wave clones peaking on day 37 were specific for SARS-CoV-2. Clones that shrank (day 15 to 85) were balanced CD4/CD8, whereas later expanders leaned CD4+. Mainly in CM and EM were contracting CD4+ clones; CD8+ were in EMRA.

With 3 bases removed from V and 0 bases from J, the gap between germline ends came to 11 bases. Germline values: CDR1 KGHDR, CDR2 SFDVKD. The CDR3 loop spans 16 amino acids. This clonotype was obtained from a man between 18 and 29 years old who had mild COVID-19 (a few samples of this study predate the infection). Cell type and time point are not known. The sequenced sample consisted of PBMCs or a T cell subset sorted from them (not recorded which). The chain carries TRBV24-1 and TRBJ2-1, with no clear D. The CDR3 sequence: CATSDSARSSYNEQFF. Here the CDR3 DNA reads TGTGCCACCAGTGATAGTGCCCGGAGCTCCTACAATGAGCAGTTCTTC.